This paragraph covers one TCR beta chain sequence. Its antigen specificity is not known. Within one base of it there is no much larger clone, and no base qualities were kept. TCRbeta CDR3 regions were amplified from genomic DNA using the immunoSEQ Assay, a bias-controlled multiplex PCR. On the authors' methods: The number of nucleated cells in each sample was estimated from the amplification of reference gene primers within the assay. To quantify the absolute abundance of each unique TCRbeta CDR3 rearrangement, sequence reads were collapsed and filtered. Productive Simpson clonality was computed per sample as the square root of Simpson's diversity index over productive rearrangements. Held by TCRdb, this immuneACCESS table contains in-frame sequences only and omits some clones. Under half of the omission traces to an unresolved V gene where checked; the cause of the rest is unknown. That table gives V, J and clone size, and the DNA gave D and trimming. For this sample the table gives 450,000 to 500,000 clones, of which 75% to 90% were detected only once. Of the sample, 3.2% falls within the top ten clones.

The collaborating institutions used their own protocols to collect whole blood in K2EDTA tubes. For TCRbeta analysis, collaborators shipped samples in one of three forms: frozen whole blood, isolated PBMCs, or DNA extracted from either of those sample types. CDR1 and CDR2 are drawn from the germline V gene (reference sequence): LNHDA, SQIVND. Its CDR3 holds 13 amino acids, cysteine through phenylalanine. Solely the CDR3 DNA is kept, with 39 bases framed from the first base. Trimming removed 5 bases from V and 4 bases from J, leaving 11 bases between the germline ends. These data originate in a study of blood T cell repertoires in COVID-19 (dated by TCRdb to the early 2020s). Background for the entire study: Samples from collaborators originated in the United States, Italy and Spain and spanned both the acute and convalescent phases of COVID-19. A freely available public database, intended as a resource for researchers studying the immune response to SARS-CoV-2, is where the repertoires were released. Deeply sampled blood TCRbeta repertoires from subjects exposed to, actively infected with, or recovered from COVID-19 were included in the dataset. The material from the prospective study consisted of cDNA or gDNA derived from T cells, B-cell-depleted T cells, or PBMCs. The samples were drawn from two sources: the first 160 participants of the ongoing ImmuneRACE study, and fewer than 1,500 subjects contributed by 6 global collaborators. Sample metadata almost always included a de-identified subject ID, COVID-19 status, age in years and sex. HLA class I and class II types, where available, came from metadata supplied by the sample provider rather than from assay-based typing.

What the research found in general, with its limitations: The quantity of clinical and demographic metadata differed by source and by participant and was supplied without curation.

Specimen: peripheral blood. This chain is built from TRBV19 and TRBJ1-1; there is no confident call for the D gene. This TCR was sampled from a human donor in a cohort sampled during active COVID-19. CDR3 region: CASSDTLRTEAFF. The bases read TGTGCCAGTAGTGACACCCTCCGCACTGAAGCTTTCTTT. With all but the CDR3 taken from the reference TRBV19 and TRBJ1-1 genes, the full variable domain is: DGGITQSPKYLFRKEGQNVTLSCEQNLNHDAMYWYRQDPGQGLRLIYYSQIVNDFQKGDIAEGYSVSREKKESFPLTVTSAQKNPTAFYLCASSDTLRTEAFFGQGTRLTVV.